The following is a T cell receptor beta chain sequence with its context. Its antigen remains undetermined. The input lacks base qualities; no much larger clone sits a single base away. Its CDR3 holds 11 amino acids, cysteine through phenylalanine. Only CDR3 DNA remains: 33 bases, in frame from the first base. As encoded in the germline V gene, CDR1 is MDHEN while CDR2 is SYDVKM. Unmatched junction bases come to 2, with V trimmed by 5 bases and J by 7 bases. Donors formed part of the validation cohort, which comprised about 130 subjects and was distinct from the first cohort of fewer than 750 subjects. The method behind the library was the immunoSEQ multiplex PCR assay. The paper's data handling went like this. To diagnose cytomegalovirus status from the catalog of TCR beta chain sequences, a statistical classification framework was built. TCRdb took over this immuneACCESS table, retaining in-frame rearrangements with V and J assigned. Such tables are incomplete; in checked studies, under half of the missing clones stem from an unresolved V gene, and the remainder is unexplained. V and J calls and clone size are given by that table; D and trimming were obtained from the DNA. A total of around 300,000 clones appear in this sample, approximately 86% of them only once. The ten largest clones add up to 1% of the sample.

The entry originates in a study of cytomegalovirus exposure and HLA in healthy donors (dated by TCRdb to 2017 to 2019). General notes on the study: According to a later analysis, one platform produced both the approximately 110 validation repertoires and the approximately 660 repertoires of the first cohort. To predict cytomegalovirus infection status, the study brought together high-throughput TCR immunosequencing, statistical association of individual TCRs with disease status, and machine learning. The study aimed to test whether cataloging public T cell receptors could reveal signatures of past pathogen exposure. Besides the first cohort of roughly 660 subjects, a separate validation cohort made up of roughly 130 different subjects was used.

The investigation overall reported the following: Across donors, most TCR sequences were observed very rarely, whereas some public TCRs were present in many individuals. The study gave a list of under 200 TCR beta chains associated with cytomegalovirus. In vitro tests confirmed that a few of the cytomegalovirus-associated TCR beta chains recognize cytomegalovirus antigens. The classifier was reported to diagnose cytomegalovirus status with high specificity and sensitivity in both the original and validation cohorts. A later analysis found that TCRs clustered in the first cohort also tended to co-occur in the 110 or so validation repertoires, with 94% of cluster scores above 0. All 120 or so repertoires were used to score co-occurrence in the validation cohort in a later analysis, because that analysis had no HLA typing for the cohort. The authors suggested that the approach could potentially be extended to other disease states and immunological phenotypes.

This TCR came from a woman aged 18-29 years in good health and CMV-seronegative. The sample consisted of PBMCs. This sequence uses TRBV28 and TRBJ2-7, with 7 middle bases fitting TRBD1. The sequenced DNA is TGTGCCAGCAGTCTCAGGGGGGAGCAGTACTTC. Its product reads: CASSLRGEQYF.